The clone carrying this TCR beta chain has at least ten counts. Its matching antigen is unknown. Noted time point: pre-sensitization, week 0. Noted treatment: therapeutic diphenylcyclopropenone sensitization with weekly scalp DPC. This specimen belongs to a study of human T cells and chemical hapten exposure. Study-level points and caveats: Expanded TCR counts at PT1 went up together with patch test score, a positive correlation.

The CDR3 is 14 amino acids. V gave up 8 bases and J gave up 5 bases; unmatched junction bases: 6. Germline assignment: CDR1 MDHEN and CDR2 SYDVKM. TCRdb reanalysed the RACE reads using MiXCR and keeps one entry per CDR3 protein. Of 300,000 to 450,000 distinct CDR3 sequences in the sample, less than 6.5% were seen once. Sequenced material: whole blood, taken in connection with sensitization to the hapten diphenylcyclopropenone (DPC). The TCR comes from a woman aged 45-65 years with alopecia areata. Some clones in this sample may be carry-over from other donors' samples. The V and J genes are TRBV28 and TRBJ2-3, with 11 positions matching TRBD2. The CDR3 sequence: CASSRLAGKDTQYF. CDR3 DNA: TGTGCCAGCTCCCGACTAGCGGGGAAAGATACGCAGTATTTT.